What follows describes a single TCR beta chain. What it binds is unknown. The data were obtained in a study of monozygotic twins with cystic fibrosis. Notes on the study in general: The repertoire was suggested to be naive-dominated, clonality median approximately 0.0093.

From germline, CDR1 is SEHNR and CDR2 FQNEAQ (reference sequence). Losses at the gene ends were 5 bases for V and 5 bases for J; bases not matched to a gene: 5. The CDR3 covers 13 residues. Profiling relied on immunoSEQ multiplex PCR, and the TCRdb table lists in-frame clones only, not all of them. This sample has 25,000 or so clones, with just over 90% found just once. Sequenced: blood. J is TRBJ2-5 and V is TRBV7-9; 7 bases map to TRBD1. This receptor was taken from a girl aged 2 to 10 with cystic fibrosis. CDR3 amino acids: CASSVRQGETQYF. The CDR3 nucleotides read TGTGCCAGCAGCGTCAGACAGGGTGAGACCCAGTACTTC.